This TCR beta chain was profiled in a study of beta chain features in type 1 diabetes. The investigators reverse transcribed all of the isolated RNA, so they sequenced expressed TCRB transcripts. Profiling relied on immunoSEQ multiplex PCR, and the TCRdb table lists in-frame clones only, not all of them. The sample records fewer than 500,000 clones, around 13% being singletons. V lost 4 bases, J lost 0 bases, and 5 bases stayed unmatched. Germline CDR1 is MGHDK and CDR2 is SYGVNS. The CDR3 is 16 amino acids. The specimen was naive CD4+ T cells from blood. V and J are TRBV25-1 and TRBJ2-2; 7 nucleotides line up with TRBD2. The sequence derives from a man aged 25-45 years in good health. CDR3 nucleotides: TGTGCCAGCAGTGTCGCAGGGAGGGCGAACACCGGGGAGCTGTTTTTT. Amino acids: CASSVAGRANTGELFF.